One and the same sample provided the 4 T cell receptor beta chains below, sequenced in a study of control samples from healthy donors and cancer patients. The protocol was immunoSEQ multiplex PCR, while the TCRdb copy is restricted to in-frame clones and leaves out a portion. The sample lists 400,000 to 500,000 clones, 90% occurring once. What was sequenced was PBMCs. These receptors were obtained from a man aged 35 to 55 with head and neck cancer.

Worth noting for this clone: This may be a read error: a much more frequent sequence differs by one nucleotide. V gene TRBV7-9 combines with J gene TRBJ1-5; D unresolved. Germline CDR1 reads SEHNR; CDR2 reads FQNEAQ (reference sequence). Trimming took 2 bases from V and 2 from J, leaving 4 bases between them. This CDR3 comprises 13 residues. The CDR3 DNA reads TGTGCCAGCAGCTTAAGGGGCAATCAGCCCCAGCATTTT. This gives the protein CASSLRGNQPQHF.

The chain employs TRBV5-6 and TRBJ2-4, with TRBD2 matching 9 bases. Per the germline V gene, CDR1 is SGHDT and CDR2 is YYEEEE. J was trimmed by 14 bases and V by 2 bases; bases with no gene match: 14. This CDR3 is built from 15 residues. The CDR3 loop is CASSFWTSAPAEEYF. As DNA, the CDR3 is TGTGCCAGCAGCTTCTGGACTAGCGCACCAGCCGAGGAGTACTTC.

This sequence joins TRBV4-1 and TRBJ2-7, with TRBD1 matching over 7 bases. J was trimmed by 4 bases and V by 4 bases; bases with no gene match: 10. This CDR3 contains 15 residues. CDR1 and CDR2 from the germline V gene are MGHRA and YSYEKL. The CDR3 spells CASSLRTGTRYEQYF. The CDR3 coding sequence is TGCGCCAGCAGCCTGCGGACAGGTACTAGATACGAGCAGTACTTC.

This clone was seen a single time. V is TRBV7-3 and J is TRBJ2-2; TRBD2 matches at 14 bases. The germline CDR1 and CDR2 sequences are SGHTA and FQGTGA. J was trimmed by 5 bases and V by 5 bases; bases with no gene match: 4. The CDR3 loop spans 16 amino acids. The CDR3 nucleotides are TGTGCCAGCAGCACGGGACTAGCGGGAGTTACCGGGGAGCTGTTTTTT. Its translation: CASSTGLAGVTGELFF.